This TCR beta chain was sequenced for a study of CD8 T cells in ankylosing spondylitis. Study-level findings and limits: Typical of ankylosing spondylitis blood, it appeared, was a TCR beta motif of under 10 highly homologous variants. Within matched ankylosing spondylitis synovial fluid, disease-linked clones were reportedly significantly enriched.

This clonotype was detected only a few times. Its antigen remains unidentified. With molecular barcodes, quantitative 5'-RACE was used to make the TCR beta libraries. TCRdb redid the calling of the 5' RACE reads with MiXCR, one entry per CDR3 protein. The repertoire consists of about 840,000 distinct CDR3 sequences, with roughly 12% occurring once and the leading ten covering less than 0.65%. CDR3 length: 12 amino acids. CDR1 and CDR2 from the germline V gene are SGDLS and YYNGEE. Trimming pared 1 base from V and 2 bases from J, leaving 2 bases between. The clonotype comes from a male donor with ankylosing spondylitis. The J gene is TRBJ2-3, the V gene TRBV9, with no clear D. Material: blood, either unsorted or a sorted T cell fraction (not recorded which). The CDR3 DNA reads as TGTGCCAGCAGCGTATTCACAGATACGCAGTATTTT. Its protein product is CASSVFTDTQYF. Based on the CDR3 plus reference TRBV9 and TRBJ2-3, the full variable domain is DSGVTQTPKHLITATGQRVTLRCSPRSGDLSVYWYQQSLDQGLQFLIQYYNGEERAKGNILERFSAQQFPDLHSELNLSSLELGDSALYFCASSVFTDTQYFGPGTRLTVL.